A selection of T cell receptor beta chains follows, all from one sample in a study of T-cell memory formation after mild COVID-19. One entry per CDR3 protein, called by TCRdb with MiXCR from the 5' RACE reads. The sample has about 240,000 distinct CDR3 sequences, approximately 9% seen once. What was sequenced was PBMCs or a T cell subset sorted from them (not recorded which). The origin of the receptors is a man between 18 and 35 years old who had mild COVID-19 (a few samples of this study predate the infection). Cell type and time point are not known. CDR3s include the opening cysteine and the closing phenylalanine or tryptophan. D genes are given only for firm matches. Where a row states a size, it is once, few, many or the class of an expanded clone; other rows omit it.

TRBJ1-5 few . TRBV4-1 TGCGCCAGCAGCCCCCGGGAGGCGAAGGTGCAGCCCCAGCATTTT CASSPREAKVQPQHF
TRBJ1-2 . . TRBV27 TGTGCCAGCAGTTTATCGTGGACAGAATATGGCTACACCTTC CASSLSWTEYGYTF
TRBJ2-5 . TRBD2 TRBV25-1 TGTGCCAGCAGTGGGCCTAGCGGGGGCCAAGAGACCCAGTACTTC CASSGPSGGQETQYF
TRBJ1-1 . . TRBV12-3/TRBV12-4 TGTGCCAGCAGTTCTCTTTCGAAAGGGAGTGTCCTAGGCGGCTTGCGATTTGAAGCTTTCTTT CASSSLSKGSVLGGLRFEAFF
TRBJ2-3 many . TRBV7-2 TGTGCCAGCAGCTTCGCGGGGGCGGGAGATACGCAGTATTTT CASSFAGAGDTQYF
TRBJ2-4 . . TRBV25-1 TGTGCCAGCAGTGACGGGGAATTTCAGTACTTC CASSDGEFQYF
TRBJ1-5 . . TRBV12-3/TRBV12-4 TGTGCCAGCAGTTTTACCACAGGGCCGAGTCAGCCCCAGCATTTT CASSFTTGPSQPQHF
TRBJ1-5 . . TRBV7-9 TGTGCCAGCAGCTTAGGACCTACTTCGGGCAGTCAGCCCCAGCATTTT CASSLGPTSGSQPQHF
TRBJ2-5 many . TRBV7-2 TGTGCCAGCAGTCCGCGAGCCCTTGCAGGGGTGGGGACCCAGTACTTC CASSPRALAGVGTQYF
TRBJ2-7 few . TRBV6-6 TGTGCCAGCAGTGGCCCTGGGGCAGGGAGATTGGGGGAGCAGTACTTC CASSGPGAGRLGEQYF
TRBJ2-4 . . TRBV19 TGTGCCAGTAGTATGGAGCCCGGCTTAGCCAACATTCAGTACTTC CASSMEPGLANIQYF
TRBJ1-6 few . TRBV5-5 TGTGCCAGCAGCTTGGACCCAGGGGATTCACCCCTCCACTTT CASSLDPGDSPLHF
TRBJ2-3 many . TRBV20-1 TGCAGTGCTACCCCAGCGGCCTCAGGTGCAGATACGCAGTATTTT CSATPAASGADTQYF
TRBJ1-1 . . TRBV25-1 TGTGCCAGCAGTGACCCAGGGGCCACTGAAGCTTTCTTT CASSDPGATEAFF
TRBJ1-1 few . TRBV19 TGTGCCAGTAGAATGACAAGAAACACTGAAGCTTTCTTT CASRMTRNTEAFF
TRBJ2-3 many TRBD2 TRBV7-3 TGTGCCAGCAGCCCGACGGGACTAGCGGCAGATACGCAGTATTTT CASSPTGLAADTQYF
TRBJ1-3 few TRBD1 TRBV12-3/TRBV12-4 TGTGCCAGCAGTTTTTCGTGGGGACAGGGGTTAGCCGGAAACACCATATATTTT CASSFSWGQGLAGNTIYF
TRBJ1-1 . . TRBV12-3/TRBV12-4 TGTGCCAGCAGTTCCCGACCCCGGAACACTGAAGCTTTCTTT CASSSRPRNTEAFF
TRBJ2-1 . TRBD1 TRBV7-2 TGTGCCAGCAGCTACGGGACAGGGACCTACAATGAGCAGTTCTTC CASSYGTGTYNEQFF
TRBJ1-1 . . TRBV11-2 TGTGCCAGCAGCTTGAGCAGGCGCACTGAAGCTTTCTTT CASSLSRRTEAFF
TRBJ1-6 many . TRBV5-1 TGCGCCAGCAGACCAACGCTAGGCTCCTATAATTCACCCCTCCACTTT CASRPTLGSYNSPLHF
TRBJ1-2 few . TRBV6-5 TGTGCCAGCAGCGATGGGTTCAGAACGGGGGGCTACACCTTC CASSDGFRTGGYTF
TRBJ2-7 . TRBD1 TRBV12-3/TRBV12-4 TGTGCCAGCAGTCTACGGGACATCGACAGGGGCGAGCAGTACTTC CASSLRDIDRGEQYF
TRBJ1-5 few . TRBV27 TGTGCCAGCAGTTTGGGCCAGGAGTATCAGCCCCAGCATTTT CASSLGQEYQPQHF
TRBJ2-2 . TRBD1 TRBV5-1 TGCGCCAGCAGCTTGCAGGGGGCCGGGGAGGAGCTGTTTTTT CASSLQGAGEELFF
TRBJ2-3 many . TRBV4-3 TGCGCCAGCAGCCAAGGACCGGCAGATACGCAGTATTTT CASSQGPADTQYF
TRBJ1-1 . . TRBV4-3 TGCGCCAGCAGCCAAGATGTGGGTCGGCTCACTGAAGCTTTCTTT CASSQDVGRLTEAFF
TRBJ1-5 . TRBD1 TRBV20-1 TGCAGTGTTTACAGGGGTGGTTTCGACAGGGGAGCCCTTCAGCCCCAGCATTTT CSVYRGGFDRGALQPQHF
TRBJ1-2 . . TRBV5-6 TGTGCCAGCAGCTTGGGCCCCCCACGAAACCCCTATGGCTACACCTTC CASSLGPPRNPYGYTF
TRBJ2-7 few . TRBV5-4 TGTGCCAGCAGCTTTGGGACGGAACCTTACGAGCAGTACTTC CASSFGTEPYEQYF
TRBJ1-5 few TRBD1 TRBV10-3 TGTGCCATCAGTGGGGCAGGGGGAAGCAATCAGCCCCAGCATTTT CAISGAGGSNQPQHF
TRBJ2-1 few TRBD1 TRBV9 TGTGCCAGCAGCACGACAGGGGGGACCTACAATGAGCAGTTCTTC CASSTTGGTYNEQFF
TRBJ2-5 . TRBD2 TRBV7-2 TGTGCCAGCAGCTTATCGGGACTAGCGGGGGGACAAGAGACCCAGTACTTC CASSLSGLAGGQETQYF
TRBJ2-4 few . TRBV25-1 TGTGCCAGCAGTGAATCCACAAGAGCGCCTAAGGACATTCAGTACTTC CASSESTRAPKDIQYF
TRBJ2-5 many . TRBV28 TGTGCCAGCACCATCTCGACAGGTGCAGAGACCCAGTACTTC CASTISTGAETQYF
TRBJ1-1 few . TRBV7-2 TGTGCCAGCAGCCGGGGGCCCCGGAACACTGAAGCTTTCTTT CASSRGPRNTEAFF
TRBJ2-1 few . TRBV5-1 TGCGCCAGCAGTGTAGGCGGCGGTTTGAGCTCCTACAATGAGCAGTTCTTC CASSVGGGLSSYNEQFF
TRBJ2-3 few . TRBV7-2 TGTGCCAGCACCCAGATTTCGGGACGCCCAGACGCAGATACGCAGTATTTT CASTQISGRPDADTQYF
TRBJ2-1 few . TRBV20-1 TGCAGTGCTCCCCCCGGGAGCTCCTACAATGAGCAGTTCTTC CSAPPGSSYNEQFF
TRBJ2-1 many . TRBV6-2/TRBV6-3 TGTGCCAGCAGTTACTTGAGGGGCGATGAGCAGTTCTTC CASSYLRGDEQFF
TRBJ1-2 few . TRBV7-6 TGTGCCAGCAGCTTATCCCCAGGAATCCCCTATGGCTACACCTTC CASSLSPGIPYGYTF
TRBJ1-5 few . TRBV19 TGTGCCAGTAGTACGCAGGTCGTAGGGCCCCAGCATTTT CASSTQVVGPQHF